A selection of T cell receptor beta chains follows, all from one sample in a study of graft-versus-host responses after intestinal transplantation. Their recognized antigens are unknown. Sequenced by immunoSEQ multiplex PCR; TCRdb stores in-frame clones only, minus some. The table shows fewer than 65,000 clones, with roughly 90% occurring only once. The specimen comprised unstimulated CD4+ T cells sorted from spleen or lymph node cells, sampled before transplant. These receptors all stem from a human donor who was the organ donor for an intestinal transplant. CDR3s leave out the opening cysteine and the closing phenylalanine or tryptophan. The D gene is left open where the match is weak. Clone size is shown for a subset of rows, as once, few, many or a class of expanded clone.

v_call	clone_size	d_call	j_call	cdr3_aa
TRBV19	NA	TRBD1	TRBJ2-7	ASSAMQGASYEQY
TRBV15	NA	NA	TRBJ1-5	ATGRGGTGNQPQH
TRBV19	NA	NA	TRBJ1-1	ASSEYRDTEAF
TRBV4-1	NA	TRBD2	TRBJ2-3	ASSQESGGVRDTQY
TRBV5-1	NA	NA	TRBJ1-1	ASSLEHPNTEAF
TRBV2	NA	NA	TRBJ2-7	ASSEVGRNEQY
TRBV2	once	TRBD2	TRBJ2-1	ASISGTSGKQF
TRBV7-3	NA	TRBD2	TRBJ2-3	ARALAGTGPDTQY
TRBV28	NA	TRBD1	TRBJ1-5	ASSSPMTGIRYQPQH
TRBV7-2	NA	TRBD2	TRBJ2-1	ASSLDGGRSYNEQF
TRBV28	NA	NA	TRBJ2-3	ASSRQEDTQY
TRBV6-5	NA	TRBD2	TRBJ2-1	ASSERGEYNEQF
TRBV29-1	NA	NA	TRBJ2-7	SVGEGFTYEQY
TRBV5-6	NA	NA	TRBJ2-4	ASRYAGGAKNIQY
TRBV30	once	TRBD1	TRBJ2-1	AWKIGGTGVFEQF
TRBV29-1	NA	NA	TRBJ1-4	SVPGGAGEKLF
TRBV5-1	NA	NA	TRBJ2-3	ASSLGRLATDTQY
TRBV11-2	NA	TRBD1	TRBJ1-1	ASSLDPQGATEAF
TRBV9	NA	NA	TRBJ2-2	ASSVGGPLVGEAGELF
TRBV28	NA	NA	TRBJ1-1	ASSSPLGRGDLTEAF
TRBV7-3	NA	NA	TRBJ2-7	ASSLTHASYEQY
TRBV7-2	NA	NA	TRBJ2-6	ARGRTGANVLT
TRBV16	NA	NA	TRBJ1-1	ASSQLDSMNTEAF
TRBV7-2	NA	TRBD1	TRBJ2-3	ASSSGQGVTDTQY
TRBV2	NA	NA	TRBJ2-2	ASSGSAPGELF
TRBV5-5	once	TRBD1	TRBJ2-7	ASSLPLRTGSPYEQY
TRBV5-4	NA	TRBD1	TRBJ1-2	ASSWRDRGLVYGYT
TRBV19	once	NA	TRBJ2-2	ASSIVFQGSTGELF
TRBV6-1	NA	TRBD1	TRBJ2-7	ASSEIGQGYEQY
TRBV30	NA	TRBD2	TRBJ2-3	AWTSGSTDTQY
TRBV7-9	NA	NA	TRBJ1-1	ASSPGGNTEAF
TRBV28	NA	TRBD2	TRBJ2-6	ASTSGSGANVLT
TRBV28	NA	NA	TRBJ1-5	ASSLGQGNQPQH
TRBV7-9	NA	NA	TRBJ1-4	ASSFPNEKLF
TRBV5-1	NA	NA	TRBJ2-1	ASSLTGNEQF
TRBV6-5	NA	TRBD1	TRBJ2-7	ASSPGTGLYEQY
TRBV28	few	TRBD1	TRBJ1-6	ASSLVRGGGYNSPLH
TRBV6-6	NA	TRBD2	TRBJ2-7	ASSPAVPGGGYEQY
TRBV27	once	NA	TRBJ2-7	ASSPNSGGGLKQY
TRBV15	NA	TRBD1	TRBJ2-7	ATSPGGGSYEQY
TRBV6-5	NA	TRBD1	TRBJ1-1	ASSYVVGGLTEAF
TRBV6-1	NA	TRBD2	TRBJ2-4	ASSEELAGAKNIQY
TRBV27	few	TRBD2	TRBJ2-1	ASSFDRGGRATGHEQF
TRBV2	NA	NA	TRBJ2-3	ASSVSREADTQY
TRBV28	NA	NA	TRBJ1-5	ASRLVQGIIQPQH
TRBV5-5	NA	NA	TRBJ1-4	ASSLAREGEKLF
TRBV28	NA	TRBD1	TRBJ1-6	ASRPGTENSPLH
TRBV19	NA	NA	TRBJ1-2	ASSIGRVNMLYGYT
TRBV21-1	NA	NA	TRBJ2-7	ASSSKDRGPYEQY
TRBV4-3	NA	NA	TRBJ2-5	ASSQANWGGARPVIQY
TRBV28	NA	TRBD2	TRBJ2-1	ASRPGLVANEQF
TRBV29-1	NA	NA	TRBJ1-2	SVEGTGIPSNYGYT
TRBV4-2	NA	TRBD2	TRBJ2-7	ASSREGYEQY
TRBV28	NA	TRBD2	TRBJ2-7	ASSDSGGPLYEQY
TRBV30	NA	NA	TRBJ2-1	AQAGYNEQF
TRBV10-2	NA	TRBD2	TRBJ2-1	ASSSPTSGSSYNEQF